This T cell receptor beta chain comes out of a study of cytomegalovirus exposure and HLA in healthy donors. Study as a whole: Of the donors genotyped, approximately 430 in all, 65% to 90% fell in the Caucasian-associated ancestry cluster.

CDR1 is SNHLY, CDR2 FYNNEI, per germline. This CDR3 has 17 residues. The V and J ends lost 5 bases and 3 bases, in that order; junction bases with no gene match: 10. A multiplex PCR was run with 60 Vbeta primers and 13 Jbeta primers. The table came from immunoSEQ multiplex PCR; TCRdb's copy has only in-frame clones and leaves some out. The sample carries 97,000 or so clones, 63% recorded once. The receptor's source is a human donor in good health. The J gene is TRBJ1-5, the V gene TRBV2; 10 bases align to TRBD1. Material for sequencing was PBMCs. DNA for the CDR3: TGTGCCAGCAGTTTATCTCCGGGACAGGGGTACAATCAGCCCCAGCATTTT. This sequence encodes CASSLSPGQGYNQPQHF.